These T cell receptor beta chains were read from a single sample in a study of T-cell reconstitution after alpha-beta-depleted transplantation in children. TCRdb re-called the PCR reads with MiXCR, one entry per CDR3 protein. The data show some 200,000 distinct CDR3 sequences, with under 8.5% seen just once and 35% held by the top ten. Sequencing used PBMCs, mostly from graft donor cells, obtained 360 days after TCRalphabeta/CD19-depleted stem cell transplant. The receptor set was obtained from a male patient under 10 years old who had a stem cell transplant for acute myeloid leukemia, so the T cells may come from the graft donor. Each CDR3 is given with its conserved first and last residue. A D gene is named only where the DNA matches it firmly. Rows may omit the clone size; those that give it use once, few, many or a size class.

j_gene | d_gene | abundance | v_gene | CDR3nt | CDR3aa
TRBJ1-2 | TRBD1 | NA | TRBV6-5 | TGTGCCAGCAGTTACTTAACAGGGGGAGACGGCTACACCTTC | CASSYLTGGDGYTF
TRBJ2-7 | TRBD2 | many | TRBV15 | TGTGCCACCCGGACTAGCGGGAGCTACGAGCAGTACTTC | CATRTSGSYEQYF
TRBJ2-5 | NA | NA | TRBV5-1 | TGCGCCAGCAGCTTCGGAGAGGGTAGCCAAGAGACCCAGTACTTC | CASSFGEGSQETQYF
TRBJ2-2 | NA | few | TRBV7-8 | TGTGCCAGCAGCTTAGAAAGACGCCCGATGAACACCGGGGAGCTGTTTTTT | CASSLERRPMNTGELFF
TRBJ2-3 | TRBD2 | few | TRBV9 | TGTGCCAGCAGCGTAGATACGGCTAGCGGGGCTGACCTGGTTAGCACAGATACGCAGTATTTT | CASSVDTASGADLVSTDTQYF
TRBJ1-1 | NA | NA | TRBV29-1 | TGCAGCGTTGATGTTCGTCGCCAGAACACTGAAGCTTTCTTT | CSVDVRRQNTEAFF
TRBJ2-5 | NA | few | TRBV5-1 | TGCGCCAGCAGCTTGCAGCTGGGCGGGGTGGTGGAGACCCAGTACTTC | CASSLQLGGVVETQYF
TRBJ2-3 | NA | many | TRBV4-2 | TGTGCCAGCAGCCCCCTACGGGTGGCTAGTAAAGATACGCAGTATTTT | CASSPLRVASKDTQYF
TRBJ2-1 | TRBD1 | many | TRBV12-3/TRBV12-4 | TGTGCCAGCAACCGAAACCGGGACAGGGACAATGAGCAGTTCTTC | CASNRNRDRDNEQFF
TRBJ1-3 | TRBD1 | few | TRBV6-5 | TGTGCCAGCAGTTACGGACAGGGCTACTCTGGAAACACCATATATTTT | CASSYGQGYSGNTIYF
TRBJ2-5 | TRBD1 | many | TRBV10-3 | TGTGCCATCAGCCCGGGACAGTCGGAGACCCAGTACTTC | CAISPGQSETQYF
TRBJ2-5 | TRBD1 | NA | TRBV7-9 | TGTGCCAGCAGCGTCTGGACAGGGCAAGAGACCCAGTACTTC | CASSVWTGQETQYF
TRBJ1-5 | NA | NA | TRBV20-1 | TGCAGTGCTAGAGTACAGGCCCCTCTCAGTAATCAGCCCCAGCATTTT | CSARVQAPLSNQPQHF
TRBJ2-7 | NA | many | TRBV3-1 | TGTGCCAGCAGCCAAGACGTGACTGGGTACGAGCAGTACTTC | CASSQDVTGYEQYF
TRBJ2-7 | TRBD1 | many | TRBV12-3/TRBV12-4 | TGTGCCAGCAGCACCTCTAGGACAGGGATAGTATACGAGCAGTACTTC | CASSTSRTGIVYEQYF
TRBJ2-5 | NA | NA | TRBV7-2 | TGTGCCATGGGCCCTGGGCTAGAGACCCAGTACTTC | CAMGPGLETQYF
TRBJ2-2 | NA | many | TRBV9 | TGTGCCAGCAGCGAGGAGCCCCTTTTTCCTGGGGAGCTGTTTTTT | CASSEEPLFPGELFF
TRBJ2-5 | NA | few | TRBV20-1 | TGCAGTGCTTCCGACAAGCAGGGGAACCCTTTCCAAGAGACCCAGTACTTC | CSASDKQGNPFQETQYF
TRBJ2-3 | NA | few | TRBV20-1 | TGCAGTGCCAGAGGCGGAAGCACAGATACGCAGTATTTT | CSARGGSTDTQYF
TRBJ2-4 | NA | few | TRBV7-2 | TGTGCCAGCAGGGGGGGCCTTAAAGCCAAAAACATTCAGTACTTC | CASRGGLKAKNIQYF
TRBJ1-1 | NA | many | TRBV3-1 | TGTGCCAGCAGCCAGGGGGCCGTCACTGAAGCTTTCTTT | CASSQGAVTEAFF
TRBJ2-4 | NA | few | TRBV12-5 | TGTGCTAGTGGTTTCCAGTTAGCCAAAAACATTCAGTACTTC | CASGFQLAKNIQYF
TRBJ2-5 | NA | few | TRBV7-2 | TGTGCCAGCAGCACCCGGAGAGAGACCCAGTACTTC | CASSTRRETQYF
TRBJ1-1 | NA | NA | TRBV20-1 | TGCAGTGCTAGAAGCATCATGAACACTGAAGCTTTCTTT | CSARSIMNTEAFF
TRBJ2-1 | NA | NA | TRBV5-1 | TGCGCCAGCAGCCTGCAGGGGGGCAATGAGCAGTTCTTC | CASSLQGGNEQFF
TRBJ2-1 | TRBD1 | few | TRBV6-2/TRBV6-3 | TGTGCCAGCAGTTACTCCGGGACAGGGGAGAATGAGCAGTTCTTC | CASSYSGTGENEQFF
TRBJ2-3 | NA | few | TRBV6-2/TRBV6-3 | TGTGCCAGCAGTTACGTGATACACACAGATACGCAGTATTTT | CASSYVIHTDTQYF
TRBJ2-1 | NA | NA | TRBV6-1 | TGTGCCAGCCAGGGAGGCGGTTACAATGAGCAGTTCTTC | CASQGGGYNEQFF
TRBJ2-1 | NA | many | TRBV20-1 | TGCAGTGCTAGAGTAACGCATGCACGCTCCTACAATGAGCAGTTCTTC | CSARVTHARSYNEQFF
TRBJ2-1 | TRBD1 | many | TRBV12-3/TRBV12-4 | TGTGCCAGCAGTCTGGGACAGGGCGAAAATGAGCAGTTCTTC | CASSLGQGENEQFF
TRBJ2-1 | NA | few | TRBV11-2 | TGTGCCAGCAGCTTAGTGGCCGGGTCAATTTACAATGAGCAGTTCTTC | CASSLVAGSIYNEQFF
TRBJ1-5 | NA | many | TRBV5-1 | TGCGCCAGCAGCCCGGACAGTCCCAATCAGCCCCAGCATTTT | CASSPDSPNQPQHF
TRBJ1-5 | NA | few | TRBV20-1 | TGCAGTGCTAGAGATCCCCGAGCGGAGGATCAGCCCCAGCATTTT | CSARDPRAEDQPQHF
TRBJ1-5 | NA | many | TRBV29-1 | TGCAGCGTTGAAGAATCCGGGGACGTTAATCAGCCCCAGCATTTT | CSVEESGDVNQPQHF
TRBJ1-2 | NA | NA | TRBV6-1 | TGTGCCAGCAGTGGTACGAGGTCGGATGGCTACACCTTC | CASSGTRSDGYTF
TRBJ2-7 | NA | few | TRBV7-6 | TGTGCCAGCAGCTTAGCGGCAAACTACGAGCAGTACTTC | CASSLAANYEQYF
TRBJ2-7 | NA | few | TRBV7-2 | TGTGCCAGCAGTCTCAGCGGAGCCTACGAGCAGTACTTC | CASSLSGAYEQYF
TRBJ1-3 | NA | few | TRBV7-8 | TGTGCCAGCAGCTTCCCGAGTGGAACCTCCTCTGGAAACACCATATATTTT | CASSFPSGTSSGNTIYF
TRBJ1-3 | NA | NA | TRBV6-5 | TGTGCCAGCAGTTACAACGACCGACTCTCTGGAAACACCATATATTTT | CASSYNDRLSGNTIYF
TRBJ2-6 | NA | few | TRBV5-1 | TGCGCCAGCAGCCCGACCATTGCTGGGGCCAACGTCCTGACTTTC | CASSPTIAGANVLTF
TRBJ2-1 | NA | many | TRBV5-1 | TGCGCCAGCAGCTTGGAGGACAGAAGATACAATGAGCAGTTCTTC | CASSLEDRRYNEQFF
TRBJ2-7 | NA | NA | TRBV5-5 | TGTGCCAGCAGCTTGTTGGCCGGTACCTACGAGCAGTACTTC | CASSLLAGTYEQYF
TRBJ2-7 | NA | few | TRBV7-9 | TGTGCCAGCAGCGCAGGGAGCTCCTACGAGCAGTACTTC | CASSAGSSYEQYF
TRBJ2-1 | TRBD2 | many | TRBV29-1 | TGCAGCGTTGAAGGGACTAGCGGGGCGGGACGGCCCTACAATGAGCAGTTCTTC | CSVEGTSGAGRPYNEQFF
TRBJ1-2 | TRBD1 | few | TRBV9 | TGTGCCAGCAGCCCAGGGGGGGGCGCTTATGGCTACACCTTC | CASSPGGGAYGYTF
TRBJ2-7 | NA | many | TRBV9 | TGTGCCAGCAGCGTAGGGGCCCACCAAAAGACCTACGAGCAGTACTTC | CASSVGAHQKTYEQYF
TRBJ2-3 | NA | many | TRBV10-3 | TGTGCCATCAGTACCACAGATACGCAGTATTTT | CAISTTDTQYF
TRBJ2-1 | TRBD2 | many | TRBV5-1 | TGCGCCAGCAGCTTGGGGTCTAGCGGGGTAATAGGTGAGCAGTTCTTC | CASSLGSSGVIGEQFF